The 5 T cell receptor beta chains reported below all come from one sample, sequenced in a study of CD8 T cells in Susac syndrome. Reverse transcription of roughly 0.5 to 1 ug RNA was performed with random hexamers. TCRdb fed the immunoSEQ multiplex PCR reads into MiXCR, producing one record per CDR3 protein. Seen here are under 200,000 distinct CDR3 sequences, roughly nine tenths observed once, and the top ten hold about 0.1%. Sequenced input: CD4+ T cells from PBMCs. Receptors originate from a human donor with Susac syndrome.

The V and J genes are TRBV2 and TRBJ2-3, with TRBD2 matching 13 bases. This CDR3 contains 15 residues. Germline V gives CDR1 SNHLY, CDR2 FYNNEI. Trimming cost V 6 bases and J 5 bases; bases outside gene matches: 5. The CDR3 protein is CASSPGLAGLDTQYF. As DNA, the CDR3 is TGTGCCAGCAGCCCGGGACTAGCGGGGCTAGATACGCAGTATTTT. Looking up the rest from reference TRBV2 and TRBJ2-3 gives the full variable domain: EPEVTQTPSHQVTQMGQEVILRCVPISNHLYFYWYRQILGQKVEFLVSFYNNEISEKSEIFDDQFSVERPDGSNFTLKIRSTKLEDSAMYFCASSPGLAGLDTQYFGPGTRLTVL.

The chain recombines TRBV19 with TRBJ1-1; a weak D match, TRBD1 (5 bases). Germline CDR1 and CDR2: LNHDA and SQIVND (reference sequence). Trimming pared 5 bases from V and 8 bases from J, leaving 18 bases between. This CDR3 is 14 amino acids long. This chain's CDR3 is CASSQRGDGVEAFF. In nucleotides, the CDR3 is TGTGCCAGTAGTCAAAGGGGCGATGGGGTAGAAGCTTTCTTT. Filled out from reference TRBV19 and TRBJ1-1, the complete variable domain reads DGGITQSPKYLFRKEGQNVTLSCEQNLNHDAMYWYRQDPGQGLRLIYYSQIVNDFQKGDIAEGYSVSREKKESFPLTVTSAQKNPTAFYLCASSQRGDGVEAFFGQGTRLTVV.

The chain employs TRBV5-1 and TRBJ1-1; a possible D gene is TRBD1 (6 bases). With 0 bases removed from V and 8 bases from J, the gap between germline ends came to 8 bases. The CDR3 consists of 12 residues. Germline CDR1 reads SGHRS; CDR2 reads YFSETQ. The CDR3 is CASSLERGEAFF. The CDR3 coding sequence is TGCGCCAGCAGCTTGGAAAGGGGGGAAGCTTTCTTT.

The V gene is TRBV3-1, the J gene TRBJ1-5, with 7 bases fitting TRBD1. The germline CDR1 and CDR2 sequences are LGHDT and YNNKEL (reference sequence). J lost 0 bases, V lost 4 bases, and 9 bases had no gene match. CDR3 size: 17 residues. The chain's CDR3 is CASSLGQAPYSNQPQHF. In nucleotides, the CDR3 is TGTGCCAGCAGCCTCGGACAGGCACCTTATAGCAATCAGCCCCAGCATTTT. Complete variable domain (other parts from reference TRBV3-1 and TRBJ1-5): DTAVSQTPKYLVTQMGNDKSIKCEQNLGHDTMYWYKQDSKKFLKIMFSYNNKELIINETVPNRFSPKSPDKAHLNLHINSLELGDSAVYFCASSLGQAPYSNQPQHFGDGTRLSIL.

The chain carries TRBV29-1 and TRBJ1-2; unclear D gene. V lost 6 bases to trimming and J lost 7 bases, with 15 bases between them. The CDR3 has 12 residues. The germline CDR1 and CDR2 sequences are SQVTM and ANQGSEA. The CDR3 sequence: CSVKSDAAGYTF. The CDR3, as DNA: TGCAGCGTCAAAAGTGATGCGGCTGGCTACACCTTC.